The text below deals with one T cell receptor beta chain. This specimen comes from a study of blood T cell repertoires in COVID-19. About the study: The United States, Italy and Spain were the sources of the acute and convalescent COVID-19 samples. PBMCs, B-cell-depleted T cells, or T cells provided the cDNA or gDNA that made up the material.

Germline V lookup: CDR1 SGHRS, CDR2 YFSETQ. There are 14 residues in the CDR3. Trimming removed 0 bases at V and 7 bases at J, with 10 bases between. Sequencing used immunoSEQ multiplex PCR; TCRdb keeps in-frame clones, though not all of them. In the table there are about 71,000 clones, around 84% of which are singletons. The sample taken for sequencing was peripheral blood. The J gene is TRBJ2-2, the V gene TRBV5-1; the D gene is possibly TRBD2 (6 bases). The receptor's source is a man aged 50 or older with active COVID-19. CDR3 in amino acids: CASSLATAGGELFF. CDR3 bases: TGCGCCAGCAGCTTGGCAACAGCGGGCGGGGAGCTGTTTTTT.